A single sample is the source of the 20 T cell receptor beta chains below, sequenced in a study of T cell changes during pregnancy in multiple sclerosis. Profiled with immunoSEQ multiplex PCR; TCRdb holds only in-frame clones, not every one. Of 50,000 to 65,000 clones in the sample, more than 85% were seen once. The input for sequencing was peripheral blood, taken in the first trimester of pregnancy. The receptors shown here come from a female donor with multiple sclerosis, enrolled in a pregnancy study.

This clone occurred many times. J is TRBJ1-1 and V is TRBV6-1; 8 bases are a match to TRBD1. CDR3 length equals 14 residues. Germline CDR1 reads MNHNS; CDR2 reads SASEGT. Germline trimming cut 5 bases from V and 7 bases from J; bases unmatched to any gene: 9. The DNA of the CDR3 is TGTGCCAGCAGTAATCCGACAGGGGCCCTTGAAGCTTTCTTT. Amino acid sequence: CASSNPTGALEAFF.

This chain links TRBV27 with TRBJ2-6; 7 bases agree with TRBD1. The CDR3 covers 20 residues. Trimming removed 5 bases from V and 4 bases from J; junction bases left unmatched: 20. In germline, CDR1 is MNHEY, CDR2 SMNVEV (reference sequence). DNA for the CDR3: TGTGCCAGCAGTAACCCTTCCCGGACAGGTTTCACCGAAGGGGCCAACGTCCTGACTTTC. It yields the protein CASSNPSRTGFTEGANVLTF. Filled out from reference TRBV27 and TRBJ2-6, the complete variable domain reads EAQVTQNPRYLITVTGKKLTVTCSQNMNHEYMSWYRQDPGLGLRQIYYSMNVEVTDKGDVPEGYKVSRKEKRNFPLILESPSPNQTSLYFCASSNPSRTGFTEGANVLTFGAGSRLTVL.

The V and J genes are TRBV9 and TRBJ1-1; 9 bases agree with TRBD1. The V gene end was trimmed by 2 bases and the J gene end by 11 bases; junction bases not matched to a gene: 16. Germline-derived CDR1 and CDR2 are SGDLS and YYNGEE. The CDR3 has 16 residues. The CDR3 nucleotides are TGTGCCAGCAGCGTGGATCTACAGGGGGCCACCGCGGCGGCTTTCTTT. It translates to CASSVDLQGATAAAFF. Filled out from reference TRBV9 and TRBJ1-1, the complete variable domain reads DSGVTQTPKHLITATGQRVTLRCSPRSGDLSVYWYQQSLDQGLQFLIQYYNGEERAKGNILERFSAQQFPDLHSELNLSSLELGDSALYFCASSVDLQGATAAAFFGQGTRLTVV.

The V and J genes are TRBV7-3 and TRBJ2-5; no definite D call. Germline CDR1 and CDR2: SGHTA and FQGTGA. Trimming removed 2 bases at V and 5 bases at J, with 9 bases between. This CDR3 contains 13 residues. In DNA form, the CDR3 reads TGTGCCAGCAGCTTAGTATCTAGGGAGACCCAGTACTTC. Translated: CASSLVSRETQYF.

The rearrangement joins TRBV6-5 to TRBJ2-3; 8 bases agree with TRBD2. V was pared by 4 bases and J by 4 bases, with 7 bases of the junction left unmatched. CDR1 and CDR2 from the germline V gene are MNHEY and SVGAGI. CDR3 length: 15 amino acids. DNA of the CDR3: TGTGCCAGCAGTTCCGAGCGGGGGCGGGCAGATACGCAGTATTTT. Amino acid sequence: CASSSERGRADTQYF.

V usage is TRBV9 and J usage is TRBJ2-1; D perhaps matches TRBD1 (6 bases). The V end lost 0 bases, the J end lost 6 bases, and 10 bases lay between the germline ends. Germline V gives CDR1 SGDLS, CDR2 YYNGEE. The CDR3 covers 14 residues. The CDR3 region has the DNA TGTGCCAGCAGCGTAGTGGGGGCCCCCAATGAGCAGTTCTTC. Translated: CASSVVGAPNEQFF.

The chain joins TRBV18 to TRBJ2-7; D gene unclear. The V and J ends lost 3 bases and 4 bases respectively, with 10 bases between them. This CDR3 is built from 13 residues. Germline values: CDR1 KGHSH, CDR2 LQKENI. This CDR3 is CASSPPRNYEQYF. In DNA, the CDR3 is TGTGCCAGCTCACCTCCCAGGAATTACGAGCAGTACTTC.

The V and J genes are TRBV27 and TRBJ2-2; 7 positions agree with TRBD1. The CDR3 is 14 amino acids. The V segment lost 3 bases and the J segment 7 bases; nucleotides outside the gene matches: 5. Germline-derived CDR1 and CDR2 are MNHEY and SMNVEV (reference sequence). Here the CDR3 reads CASSFTGDHGELFF. The CDR3, as DNA: TGTGCCAGCAGTTTCACAGGGGATCACGGGGAGCTGTTTTTT.

A single count supports this clone. J is TRBJ2-7 and V is TRBV6-5; 7 bases match TRBD2. This CDR3 spans 14 amino acids. V dropped 9 bases and J dropped 4; count of bases not matched to a gene: 12. CDR1 MNHEY and CDR2 SVGAGI come from the germline V gene. DNA of the CDR3: TGTGCCAGTGCCGAGGCGGGGGACTCTTACGAGCAGTACTTC. It is translated as CASAEAGDSYEQYF.

The chain links TRBV6-5 to TRBJ2-7; 11 bases agree with TRBD2. J gave up 1 base and V 6 bases, and 5 bases lay outside the gene matches. The length of the CDR3 is 15 residues. Germline V gives CDR1 MNHEY, CDR2 SVGAGI. The DNA of the CDR3 is TGTGCCAGCAGCCCTCCTAGCGGGGGGTCCTACGAGCAGTACTTC. Amino acid sequence: CASSPPSGGSYEQYF.

Points on this clone: Other DNA sequences in this sample translate to the same CDR3. V gene TRBV7-9 combines with J gene TRBJ2-3, with D possibly being TRBD1 (6 bases). CDR3 size: 15 residues. V lost 1 base to trimming and J lost 1 base, with 9 bases between them. CDR1 and CDR2 (germline): SEHNR, FQNEAQ (reference sequence). This CDR3 is CASSLEAGGTDTQYF. CDR3 in DNA: TGTGCCAGCAGCTTAGAGGCAGGGGGCACAGATACGCAGTATTTT.

This clone was observed a few times. This rearrangement joins TRBV7-9 to TRBJ1-5; the D gene is possibly TRBD1 (6 bases). The germline CDR1 and CDR2 sequences are SEHNR and FQNEAQ (reference sequence). The CDR3 spans 16 residues. V was trimmed by 5 bases and J by 4 bases, leaving 18 bases between them. CDR3 nucleotides: TGTGCCAGCAGCCCCCTCGGGTCAGGGACAAATCAGCCCCAGCATTTT. It codes for CASSPLGSGTNQPQHF.

V usage is TRBV6-1 and J usage is TRBJ2-1, with TRBD1 matching 10 bases. Germline CDR1 and CDR2: MNHNS and SASEGT. With V trimmed by 4 bases and J by 7 bases, 1 base remained unmatched. The CDR3 runs to 13 residues. CDR3 amino acids: CASSGDRGNEQFF. The CDR3 nucleotides are TGTGCCAGCAGTGGGGACAGGGGAAATGAGCAGTTCTTC.

The gene calls are TRBV5-6 and TRBJ1-2; TRBD1 is a possible D gene (6 bases). This CDR3 contains 15 residues. Germline-derived CDR1 and CDR2 are SGHDT and YYEEEE. V gave up 2 bases and J gave up 3 bases, with 14 bases separating them. DNA for the CDR3: TGTGCCAGCAGCTTCATCCAACAGGGCGACTATGGCTACACCTTC. As protein: CASSFIQQGDYGYTF.

The chain links TRBV7-8 to TRBJ1-4; 7 bases line up with TRBD1. Trimming at V came to 1 base and at J to 4 bases, leaving 6 bases not matched to a gene. The CDR3 has 16 residues. Germline V gene sequence: CDR1 SGHVS, CDR2 FQNEAQ. In nucleotides, the CDR3 is TGTGCCAGCAGCTTAGGCGGGACAGCCCTTAATGAAAAACTGTTTTTT. Its translation is CASSLGGTALNEKLFF.

This sequence joins TRBV25-1 and TRBJ2-7; 7 positions match TRBD1. The CDR3 sequence is 15 residues long. Per the germline V gene, CDR1 is MGHDK and CDR2 is SYGVNS. The J segment lost 4 bases and the V segment lost 8 bases, leaving 14 bases of the junction unmatched. The CDR3 protein is CASAPGQVGGYEQYF. In nucleotides, the CDR3 is TGTGCCAGCGCCCCAGGACAGGTAGGGGGTTACGAGCAGTACTTC.

This rearrangement joins TRBV10-3 to TRBJ2-7; D is undetermined. Germline CDR1 and CDR2: ENHRY and SYGVKD. Trimming took off 4 bases at V and 2 bases at J, with 18 bases between the two ends. The CDR3 covers 16 residues. The CDR3 DNA is TGTGCCATCAGTGGCAGGATCAGAACTGACGCCTACGAGCAGTACTTC. Its protein is CAISGRIRTDAYEQYF.

The chain combines TRBV13 with TRBJ2-1; no reliable D call. Trimming cost V 5 bases and J 9 bases, with 23 bases left between them. Per the germline V gene, CDR1 is PRHDT and CDR2 is FYEKMQ (reference sequence). The CDR3 extends over 16 amino acids. The CDR3 sequence is CASSTSIMRFVREQFF. CDR3 bases: TGTGCCAGCAGCACCTCGATCATGCGTTTCGTCCGTGAGCAGTTCTTC.

This sequence joins TRBV7-6 and TRBJ1-6, with TRBD1 as a possible D gene (6 bases). Trimming cost V 5 bases and J 0 bases, with 14 bases left between them. The CDR3 extends over 17 amino acids. Per germline, CDR1 SGHVS and CDR2 FNYEAQ. The DNA of the CDR3 is TGTGCCAGCAGCCCAGACAGGTCGAGCTCCTATAATTCACCCCTCCACTTT. Translation gives CASSPDRSSSYNSPLHF.

The chain carries TRBV7-3 and TRBJ2-1, with 7 nucleotides matching TRBD1. CDR1 and CDR2 (germline): SGHTA, FQGTGA. V lost 6 bases to trimming and J lost 0 bases; unmatched junction nucleotides: 5. CDR3 length equals 15 residues. Here the CDR3 reads CASRRGDSSYNEQFF. For the CDR3, the DNA is TGTGCCAGCAGGAGAGGGGACAGCTCCTACAATGAGCAGTTCTTC.